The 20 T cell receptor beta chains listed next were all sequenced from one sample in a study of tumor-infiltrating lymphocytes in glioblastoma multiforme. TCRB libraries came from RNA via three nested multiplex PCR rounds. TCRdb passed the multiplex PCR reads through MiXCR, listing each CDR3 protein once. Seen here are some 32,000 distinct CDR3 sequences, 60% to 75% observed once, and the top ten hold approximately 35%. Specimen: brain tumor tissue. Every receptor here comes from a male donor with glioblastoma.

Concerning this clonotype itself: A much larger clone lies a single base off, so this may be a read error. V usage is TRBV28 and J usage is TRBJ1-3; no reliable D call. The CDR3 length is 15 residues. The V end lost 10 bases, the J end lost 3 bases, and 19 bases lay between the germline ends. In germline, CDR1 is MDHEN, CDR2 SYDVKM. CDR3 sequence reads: CATTGGTRGGNTIYF. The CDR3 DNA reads TGTGCCACCACCGGTGGAACTCGCGGTGGAAACACCATATATTTT.

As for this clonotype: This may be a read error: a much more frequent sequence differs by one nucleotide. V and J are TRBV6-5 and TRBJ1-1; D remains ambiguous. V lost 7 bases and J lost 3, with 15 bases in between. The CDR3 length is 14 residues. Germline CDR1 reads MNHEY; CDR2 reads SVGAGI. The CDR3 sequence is CASTAAGWDTEAFF. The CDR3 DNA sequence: TGTGCCAGCACCGCAGCGGGGTGGGACACTGAAGCTTTCTTT.

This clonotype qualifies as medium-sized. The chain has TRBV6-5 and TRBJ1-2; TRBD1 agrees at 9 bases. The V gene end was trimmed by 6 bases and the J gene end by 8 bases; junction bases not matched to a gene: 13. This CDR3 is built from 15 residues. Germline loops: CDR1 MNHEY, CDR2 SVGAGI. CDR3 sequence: CASRINLSGQGGYTF. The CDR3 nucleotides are TGTGCCAGCAGAATCAACTTATCGGGACAGGGAGGCTACACCTTC.

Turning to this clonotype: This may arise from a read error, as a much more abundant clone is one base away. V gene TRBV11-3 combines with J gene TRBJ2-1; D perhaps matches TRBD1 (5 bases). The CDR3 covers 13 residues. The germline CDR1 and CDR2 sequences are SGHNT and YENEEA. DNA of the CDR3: TGTGCCGGCAGCTTAGGATCAGGGAATGAGCAGTTCTTC. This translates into CAGSLGSGNEQFF.

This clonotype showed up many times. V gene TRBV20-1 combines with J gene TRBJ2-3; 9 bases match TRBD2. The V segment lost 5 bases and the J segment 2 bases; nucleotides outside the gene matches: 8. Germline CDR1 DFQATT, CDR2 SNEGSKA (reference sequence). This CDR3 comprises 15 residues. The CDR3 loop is CSAQVPSGNTDTQYF. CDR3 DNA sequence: TGCAGTGCTCAGGTCCCTAGCGGGAACACAGATACGCAGTATTTT.

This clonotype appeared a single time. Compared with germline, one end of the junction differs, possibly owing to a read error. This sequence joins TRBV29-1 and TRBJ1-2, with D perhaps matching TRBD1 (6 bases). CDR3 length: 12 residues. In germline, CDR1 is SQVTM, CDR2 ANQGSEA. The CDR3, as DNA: TGCGGCGTTTGGGACATGGGCTATGGCTACACCTTC. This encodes CGVWDMGYGYTF.

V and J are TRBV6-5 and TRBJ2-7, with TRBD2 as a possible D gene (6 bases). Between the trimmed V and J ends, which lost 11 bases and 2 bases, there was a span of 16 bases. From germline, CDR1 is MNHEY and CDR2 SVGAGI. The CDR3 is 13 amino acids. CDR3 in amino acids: CACHGGTAYEQYF. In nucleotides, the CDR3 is TGTGCCTGCCATGGAGGGACTGCCTACGAGCAGTACTTC.

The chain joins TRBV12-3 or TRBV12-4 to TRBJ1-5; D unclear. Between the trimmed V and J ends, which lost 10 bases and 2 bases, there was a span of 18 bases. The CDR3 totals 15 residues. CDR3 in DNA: TGTGCCAACAGCTTAGGAGGGTCTGGCAATCAGCCCCAGCATTTT. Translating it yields CANSLGGSGNQPQHF.

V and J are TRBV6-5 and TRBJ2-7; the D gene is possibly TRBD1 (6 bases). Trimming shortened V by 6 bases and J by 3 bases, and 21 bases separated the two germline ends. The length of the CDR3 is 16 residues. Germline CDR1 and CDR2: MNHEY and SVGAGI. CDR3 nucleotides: TGTGCCAGCAGAACCCCGAGGCTGGCAGGGGACTACGAGCAGTACTTC. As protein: CASRTPRLAGDYEQYF.

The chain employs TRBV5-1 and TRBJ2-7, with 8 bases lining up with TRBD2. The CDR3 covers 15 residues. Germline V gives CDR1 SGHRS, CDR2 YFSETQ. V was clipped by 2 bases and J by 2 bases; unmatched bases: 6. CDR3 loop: CASSLEASGPYEQYF. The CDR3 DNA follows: TGCGCCAGCAGCTTAGAGGCTAGCGGGCCCTACGAGCAGTACTTC.

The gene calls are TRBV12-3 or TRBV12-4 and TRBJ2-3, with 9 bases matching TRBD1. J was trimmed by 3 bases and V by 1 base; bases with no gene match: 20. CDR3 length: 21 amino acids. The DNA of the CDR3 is TGTGCCAGCAGTTTAGATTTGTTGGGGACAGGGCTGTTTGCACGTACAGATACGCAGTATTTT. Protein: CASSLDLLGTGLFARTDTQYF.

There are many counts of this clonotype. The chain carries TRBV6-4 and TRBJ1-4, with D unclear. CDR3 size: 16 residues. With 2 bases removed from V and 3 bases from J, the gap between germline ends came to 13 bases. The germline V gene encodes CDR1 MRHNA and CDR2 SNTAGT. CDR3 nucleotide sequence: TGTGCCAGCAGTGACATCCCGAGAGATCCTAATGAAAAACTGTTTTTT. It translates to CASSDIPRDPNEKLFF.

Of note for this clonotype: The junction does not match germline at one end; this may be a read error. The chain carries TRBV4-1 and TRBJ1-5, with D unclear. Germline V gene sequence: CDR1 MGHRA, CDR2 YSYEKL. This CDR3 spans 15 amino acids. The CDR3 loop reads CVSSQEGGPHQPQHF. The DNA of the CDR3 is TGCGTCAGCAGTCAAGAAGGAGGGCCCCATCAGCCCCAGCATTTT.

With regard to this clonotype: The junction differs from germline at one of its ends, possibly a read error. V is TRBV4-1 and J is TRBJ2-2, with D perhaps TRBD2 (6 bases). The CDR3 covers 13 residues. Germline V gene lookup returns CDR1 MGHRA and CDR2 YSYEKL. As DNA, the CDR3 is TGCGCCAGCAGCCAATCGAATGCCCGGGAGCTGTTTTTC. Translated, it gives CASSQSNARELFF.

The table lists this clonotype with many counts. The CDR3: CASSDRDTQKSEQYF. CDR3 nucleotides: TGTGCCAGCAGTGACCGCGACACGCAGAAGAGCGAGCAGTACTTC. This sequence joins TRBV25-1 and TRBJ2-7; D gene unclear. The CDR3 loop spans 15 amino acids. The germline CDR1 and CDR2 sequences are MGHDK and SYGVNS. V gave up 3 bases and J gave up 6 bases, with 18 bases separating them.

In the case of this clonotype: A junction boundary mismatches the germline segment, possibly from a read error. The CDR3 here is CSISELGGRANTEAFF. In DNA form, the CDR3 reads TGTTCCATCAGTGAGTTGGGGGGCAGGGCTAACACTGAAGCTTTCTTT. The chain links TRBV10-3 to TRBJ1-1; tentatively, D is TRBD1 (6 bases). CDR3 size: 16 residues. Germline V gene lookup returns CDR1 ENHRY and CDR2 SYGVKD.

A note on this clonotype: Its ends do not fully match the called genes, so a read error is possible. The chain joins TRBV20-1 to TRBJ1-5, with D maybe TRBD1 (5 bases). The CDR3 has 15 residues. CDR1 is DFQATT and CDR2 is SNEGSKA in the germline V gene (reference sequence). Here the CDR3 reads CSSRDHGRSNQSQHF. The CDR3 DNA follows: TGCAGTTCTAGGGACCACGGGAGAAGCAATCAGTCCCAGCATTTT.

The CDR3 DNA reads TGTGCCTGCGGCTTACTAGCGGGAGAAGGCGAGCAGTACTTC. Its protein product is CACGLLAGEGEQYF. This chain uses TRBV11-2 with TRBJ2-7; 11 bases are a match to TRBD2. Trimming removed 11 bases from V and 6 bases from J; junction bases left unmatched: 12. There are 14 residues in the CDR3. CDR1 and CDR2 (germline): SGHAT, FQNNGV.

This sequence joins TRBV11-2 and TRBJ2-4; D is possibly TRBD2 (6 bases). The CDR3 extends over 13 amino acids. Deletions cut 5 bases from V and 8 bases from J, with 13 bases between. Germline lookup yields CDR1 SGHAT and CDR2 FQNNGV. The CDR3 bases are TGTGCCAGCAGCCTGGGGGAGGTGGACATTCAGTACTTC. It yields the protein CASSLGEVDIQYF.

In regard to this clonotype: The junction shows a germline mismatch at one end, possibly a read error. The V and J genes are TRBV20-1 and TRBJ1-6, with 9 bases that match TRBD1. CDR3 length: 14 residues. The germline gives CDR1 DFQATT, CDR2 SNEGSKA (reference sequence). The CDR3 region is CNARDWTGDSPLHF. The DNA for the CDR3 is TGCAATGCTAGAGATTGGACAGGGGATTCACCCCTCCACTTT.